This TCR beta chain was recorded in a study of control samples from healthy donors and cancer patients. Measured with immunoSEQ multiplex PCR; TCRdb has only the in-frame clones, and not every one. Found here are more than 50,000 clones, roughly 95% of them singletons; the top ten hold about 1%. The CDR3 loop spans 12 amino acids. Trimming took 7 bases from V and 4 from J, leaving 10 bases between them. CDR1 and CDR2 from the germline V gene are MNHEY and SVGAGI. The TCR sequence derives from a young woman in good health. Material: blood. The genes are TRBV6-5 and TRBJ1-1; no clear D gene. The CDR3 region is CASTLMGTEAFF. For the CDR3, the DNA is TGTGCCAGCACCCTTATGGGCACTGAAGCTTTCTTT.